This T cell receptor beta chain was observed in a study of blood T cell repertoires in COVID-19. Germline-derived CDR1 and CDR2 are SEHNR and FQNEAQ (reference sequence). Trimming pared 5 bases from V and 10 bases from J, leaving 21 bases between. The CDR3 contains 15 residues. Measured with immunoSEQ multiplex PCR; TCRdb has only the in-frame clones, and not every one. The profile shows around 400,000 clones, around 89% of them singletons. This TCR was recovered from a man aged 35 to 55 with acute or convalescent COVID-19. This chain uses TRBV7-9 with TRBJ2-1; possibly TRBD2 for D (6 bases). Sequenced input: peripheral blood. The CDR3 nucleotides read TGTGCCAGCAGCCTGACTAGTTTGGGGATCTCGGAGCAGTTCTTC. The encoded protein is CASSLTSLGISEQFF.